This T cell receptor (beta chain) was retrieved from a study of blood T cell repertoires in COVID-19. As for the study in general: COVID-19 samples collected from the United States, Italy and Spain covered acute and convalescent phases. PBMCs, B-cell-depleted T cells, or T cells provided the cDNA or gDNA that made up the material.

CDR1 and CDR2 (germline): MGHRA, YSYEKL. This CDR3 has 17 amino acids. V gave up 2 bases and J gave up 0 bases, with 14 bases separating them. Assay used: immunoSEQ multiplex PCR; TCRdb lists only in-frame clones, some missing. The table includes tens of thousands of clones, more than 70% detected once. The rearrangement joins TRBV4-1 to TRBJ1-5, with D perhaps TRBD1 (6 bases). The receptor was isolated from a human donor in a cohort sampled during active COVID-19. What was sequenced was peripheral blood. CDR3 amino acids: CASSQNLDSYSNQPQHF. CDR3 nucleotide sequence: TGCGCCAGCAGCCAAAATTTGGACAGCTATAGCAATCAGCCCCAGCATTTT.